Each of the 3 T cell receptor beta chains below was sequenced from the same sample in a study of early T cells in non-severe SARS-CoV-2 infection. TCRdb ran MiXCR on the 5' RACE reads and lists one entry per CDR3 protein. Here the sample spans around 70,000 distinct CDR3 sequences, 15% being singletons. Sequencing was carried out using whole blood. Every receptor here comes from an adult who was a healthcare worker with PCR-confirmed SARS-CoV-2 infection or an uninfected control (not recorded which).

In this sample, this clonotype turned up a few times. V is TRBV28 and J is TRBJ2-7; TRBD1 matches 9 bases. V dropped 5 bases and J dropped 3; count of bases not matched to a gene: 5. Germline V CDR1 and CDR2: MDHEN, SYDVKM. This CDR3 contains 14 residues. CDR3 nucleotides: TGTGCCAGCAGTGGAAGGGACAGGGTCTACGAGCAGTACTTC. Translated, it gives CASSGRDRVYEQYF.

The chain joins TRBV27 to TRBJ1-2; D is undetermined. Germline values: CDR1 MNHEY, CDR2 SMNVEV (reference sequence). The CDR3 is 13 residues long. Trimming shortened V by 0 bases and J by 7 bases, and 9 bases separated the two germline ends. CDR3 amino acids: CASSLSGLVGYTF. CDR3 DNA sequence: TGTGCCAGCAGTTTATCAGGGCTTGTTGGCTACACCTTC.

V and J are TRBV20-1 and TRBJ2-2; possibly TRBD2 for D (6 bases). With 6 bases removed from V and 8 bases from J, the gap between germline ends came to 22 bases. The CDR3 length is 15 residues. Germline CDR1 reads DFQATT; CDR2 reads SNEGSKA (reference sequence). CDR3: CSAPAGLLDGGELFF. DNA of the CDR3: TGCAGTGCCCCAGCGGGTCTCCTGGACGGAGGGGAGCTGTTTTTT.